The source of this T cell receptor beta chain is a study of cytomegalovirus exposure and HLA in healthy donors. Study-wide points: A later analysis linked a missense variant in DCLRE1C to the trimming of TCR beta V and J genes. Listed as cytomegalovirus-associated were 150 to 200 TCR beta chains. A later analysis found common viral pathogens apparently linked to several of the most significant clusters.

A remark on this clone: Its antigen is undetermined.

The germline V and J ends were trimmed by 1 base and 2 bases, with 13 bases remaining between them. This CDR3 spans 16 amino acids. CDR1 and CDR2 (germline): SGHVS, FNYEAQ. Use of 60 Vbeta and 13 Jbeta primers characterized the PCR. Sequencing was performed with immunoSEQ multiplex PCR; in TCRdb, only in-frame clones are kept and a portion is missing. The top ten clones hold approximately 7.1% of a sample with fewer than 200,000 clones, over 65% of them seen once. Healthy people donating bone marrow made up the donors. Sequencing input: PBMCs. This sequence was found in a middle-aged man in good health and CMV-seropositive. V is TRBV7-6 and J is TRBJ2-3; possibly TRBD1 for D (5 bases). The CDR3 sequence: CASSLEAVGLTDTQYF. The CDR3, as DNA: TGTGCCAGCAGCTTAGAGGCGGTGGGGCTCACAGATACGCAGTATTTT. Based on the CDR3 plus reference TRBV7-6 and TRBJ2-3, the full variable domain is GAGVSQSPRYKVTKRGQDVALRCDPISGHVSLYWYRQALGQGPEFLTYFNYEAQQDKSGLPNDRFSAERPEGSISTLTIQRTEQRDSAMYRCASSLEAVGLTDTQYFGPGTRLTVL.